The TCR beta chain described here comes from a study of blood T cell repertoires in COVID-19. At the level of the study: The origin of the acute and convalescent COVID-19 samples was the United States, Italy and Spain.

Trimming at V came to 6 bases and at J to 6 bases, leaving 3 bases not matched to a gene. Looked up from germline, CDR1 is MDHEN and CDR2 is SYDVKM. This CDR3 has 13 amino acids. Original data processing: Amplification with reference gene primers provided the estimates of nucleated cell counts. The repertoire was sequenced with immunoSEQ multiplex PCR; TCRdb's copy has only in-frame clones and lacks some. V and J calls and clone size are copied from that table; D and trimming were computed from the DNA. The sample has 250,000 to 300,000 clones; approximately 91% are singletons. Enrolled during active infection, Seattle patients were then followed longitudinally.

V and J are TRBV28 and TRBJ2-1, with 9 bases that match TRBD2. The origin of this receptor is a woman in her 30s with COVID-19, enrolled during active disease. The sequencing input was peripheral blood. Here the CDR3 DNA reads TGTGCCAGCAGCATAGCGGGAGCCAATGAGCAGTTCTTC. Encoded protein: CASSIAGANEQFF. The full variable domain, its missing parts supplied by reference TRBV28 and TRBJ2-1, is DVKVTQSSRYLVKRTGEKVFLECVQDMDHENMFWYRQDPGLGLRLIYFSYDVKMKEKGDIPEGYSVSREKKERFSLILESASTNQTSMYLCASSIAGANEQFFGPGTRLTVL.